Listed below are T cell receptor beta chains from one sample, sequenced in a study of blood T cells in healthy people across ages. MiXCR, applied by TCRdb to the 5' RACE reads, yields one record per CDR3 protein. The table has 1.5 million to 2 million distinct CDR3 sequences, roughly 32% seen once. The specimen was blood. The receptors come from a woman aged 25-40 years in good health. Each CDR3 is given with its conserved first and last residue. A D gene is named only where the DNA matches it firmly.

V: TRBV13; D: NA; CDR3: CASSLGPTVTNEKLFF
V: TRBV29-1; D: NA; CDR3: CSGQEGLAGYTF
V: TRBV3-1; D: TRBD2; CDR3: CASSHLLAGATEQYF
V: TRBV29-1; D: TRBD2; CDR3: CSVLRGGWAGEQYF
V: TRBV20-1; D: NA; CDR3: CRMTRGSSYEQYF
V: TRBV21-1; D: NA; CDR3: CASSFSLRETQYF
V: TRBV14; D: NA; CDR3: CASSQGGAGWTEAFF
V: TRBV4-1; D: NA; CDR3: CAGSLLGETQYF
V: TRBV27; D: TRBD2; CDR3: CASNAATSGKFVEQYF
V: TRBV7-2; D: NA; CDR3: CTSSLRGAGDTQYF
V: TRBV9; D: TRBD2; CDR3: CASRRTSGGNTDTQYF
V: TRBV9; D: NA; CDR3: CASSLIGSVNTEAFF
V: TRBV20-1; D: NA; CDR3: CSARGQGYGYTF
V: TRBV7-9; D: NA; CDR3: CASSRVDATNEKLFF
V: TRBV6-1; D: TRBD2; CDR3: CASSLYRSGEDNEQFF
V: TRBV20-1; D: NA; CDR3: CSATGRLTTEAFF
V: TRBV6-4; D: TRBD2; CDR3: CASSDSFTGSGALNEQFF
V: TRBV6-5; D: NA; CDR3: CASSYGPRNGYTF
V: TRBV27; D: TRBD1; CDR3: CASSSWTGGSGTEAFF
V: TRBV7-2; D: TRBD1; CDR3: CASSLVGTGEQETQYF
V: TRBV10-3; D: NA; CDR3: CAITDRLNTEAFF
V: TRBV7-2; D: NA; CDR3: CASSLYGRNQPQHF
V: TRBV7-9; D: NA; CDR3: CASSLASGGFEQFF
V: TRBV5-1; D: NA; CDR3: CASSLVSRGDEQYF
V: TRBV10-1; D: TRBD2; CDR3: CASSESGLASEQFF
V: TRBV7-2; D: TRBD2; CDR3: CASSTSGSTDTQYF
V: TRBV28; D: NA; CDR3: CASSPSGGGLYEQYF